The rows below give T cell receptor beta chains drawn from one sample of a study of CD8+ T cells in alopecia areata. Generated by immunoSEQ multiplex PCR, the TCRdb table keeps only in-frame clones and is missing some. This table holds about 140,000 clones, approximately 50% found once. The sequences come from CD4+ T cells sorted from blood, collected at week 0. The receptors stem from a human donor with alopecia areata. Each CDR3 is given with its conserved first and last residue. A D gene is named only where the DNA matches it firmly. Clone size appears in some rows only: once, few, many, or a class for an expanded clone.

CDR3nt	CDR3aa	j_gene	abundance	d_gene	v_gene
TGCGCCAGCAGCTTGGCTGGGGGCGAGACCCAGTACTTC	CASSLAGGETQYF	TRBJ2-5	once	NA	TRBV5-1
TGCAGTGCCAGGGACTTCTACGAGCAGTACTTC	CSARDFYEQYF	TRBJ2-7	NA	NA	TRBV20-1
TGTGCCAGTACCGCCACCTCTTGGCCCCAGTACTTC	CASTATSWPQYF	TRBJ2-5	NA	NA	TRBV19
TGCAGCGTTGTTAGGACAATCGGGGGTAACACTGAAGCTTTCTTT	CSVVRTIGGNTEAFF	TRBJ1-1	NA	NA	TRBV29-1
TGTGCCAGCAGTTATGGTCGCTCCTACAATGAGCAGTTCTTC	CASSYGRSYNEQFF	TRBJ2-1	few	NA	TRBV6-5
TGTGCCAGTATCTTCAGGTTCCCGTTGGTGGGGACCTACAATGAGCAGTTCTTC	CASIFRFPLVGTYNEQFF	TRBJ2-1	NA	NA	TRBV19
TGCAGCCCCCCCTCGGAACATCAGCCCCAGCATTTT	CSPPSEHQPQHF	TRBJ1-5	few	NA	TRBV29-1
TGTGCCTGGAGGTCAATGAACACTGAAGCTTTCTTT	CAWRSMNTEAFF	TRBJ1-1	NA	NA	TRBV30
TGCAGTGCGAGGGAAGACAATGAGCAGTTCTTC	CSAREDNEQFF	TRBJ2-1	few	NA	TRBV20-1
TGTGCCTGGACCCCAAGAGGGGGACCTGTTGGGCCCCAGCATTTT	CAWTPRGGPVGPQHF	TRBJ1-5	once	NA	TRBV30
TGTGCTAGTGGTTTGGGATCGGAAACCCAGTACTTC	CASGLGSETQYF	TRBJ2-5	medium-sized	NA	TRBV12-5
TGTGCCAGCGGCACTGGGGGCGGGGAGCAGTTCTTC	CASGTGGGEQFF	TRBJ2-1	NA	NA	TRBV27
TGTGCCAGCGCTACGAATCCCGGAGGGGGCAACTATGGCTACACCTTC	CASATNPGGGNYGYTF	TRBJ1-2	NA	TRBD1	TRBV27
TGTGCCTGGAGTGTGCCGGACAGGGGCTACGAGCAGTACTTC	CAWSVPDRGYEQYF	TRBJ2-7	once	TRBD1	TRBV30
TGTGCCATCAGTGACTCCCACTCACTCCCGCAAGAGACCCAGTACTTC	CAISDSHSLPQETQYF	TRBJ2-5	NA	NA	TRBV10-3
TGTGCCAGCAGAATGGTTGACAGGGATGAAGCTTTCTTT	CASRMVDRDEAFF	TRBJ1-1	NA	TRBD1	TRBV5-6
TGCAGCGTTGTTCCACAGGGGGACAATCAGCCCCAGCATTTT	CSVVPQGDNQPQHF	TRBJ1-5	NA	TRBD1	TRBV29-1
TGTGCCTGGAGTTTTCAACTAGCGACGTACAATGAGCAGTTCTTC	CAWSFQLATYNEQFF	TRBJ2-1	once	TRBD2	TRBV30
TGTGCCAGCAGTCTGGGAGGGCCGACCTACGAGCAGTACTTC	CASSLGGPTYEQYF	TRBJ2-7	few	TRBD2	TRBV25-1
TGTGCCAGCAGCACTGGACAGACCGATAATTCACCCCTCCACTTT	CASSTGQTDNSPLHF	TRBJ1-6	NA	NA	TRBV9
TGTGCCTGGAGTGCCCTCCGTCGGGGGAACGGAAACACCATATATTTT	CAWSALRRGNGNTIYF	TRBJ1-3	few	NA	TRBV30
TGTGCCAGCAGGAGGGACAGAGTAAAAGCTTTCTTT	CASRRDRVKAFF	TRBJ1-1	few	TRBD1	TRBV28
TGTGCCAGCAGTCGGGACGGAGGAGAGACCCAGTACTTC	CASSRDGGETQYF	TRBJ2-5	NA	NA	TRBV6-5
TGTGCCAGCAGTAGCATAGGGGTCGGGAGGCAAGAGACCCAGTACTTC	CASSSIGVGRQETQYF	TRBJ2-5	few	TRBD2	TRBV28
TGTGCCAGCAGTGAAACTGGGACAGGGGAAGCTTTCTTT	CASSETGTGEAFF	TRBJ1-1	NA	TRBD1	TRBV6-1
TGTGCCTGGAATCCTGGATCCACTGAAGCTTTCTTT	CAWNPGSTEAFF	TRBJ1-1	NA	NA	TRBV30
TGTGCCTGGAGGCCCCCGGGCCAGGGGCGAGGGGAAGCTTTCTTT	CAWRPPGQGRGEAFF	TRBJ1-1	few	NA	TRBV30
TGTGCCAGCAGTGAATTTGCAGGAAACTATGGCTACACCTTC	CASSEFAGNYGYTF	TRBJ1-2	few	NA	TRBV25-1
TGCGCCAGCAGCTTGGAGGGACTAGACACAGATACGCAGTATTTT	CASSLEGLDTDTQYF	TRBJ2-3	NA	TRBD2	TRBV5-1
TGTGCCAGCAGCCCGCCCAGGATTCTAAGTCGAAGCGGAGTCCCCACAGATACGCAGTATTTT	CASSPPRILSRSGVPTDTQYF	TRBJ2-3	NA	NA	TRBV14
TGTGCCTGGGCCACACCCTTTTCGGGGCGAGAGACCCAGTACTTC	CAWATPFSGRETQYF	TRBJ2-5	NA	NA	TRBV30
TGCGCCAGCAGCGTCCGAGAGACCCAGTACTTC	CASSVRETQYF	TRBJ2-5	few	NA	TRBV5-1
TGTGCCAGCAGTTACTCGGGAAGACAAGAGACCCAGTACTTC	CASSYSGRQETQYF	TRBJ2-5	once	NA	TRBV6-6
TGCAGCGTTGATGACGGTCTCTCCTACGAGCAGTACTTC	CSVDDGLSYEQYF	TRBJ2-7	few	NA	TRBV29-1
TGTGCCAGCAGCCGTACGGGAGAGACCCAGTACTTC	CASSRTGETQYF	TRBJ2-5	NA	NA	TRBV7-2
TGTGCTTCACCCGTTGGAGCTAACTATGGCTACACCTTC	CASPVGANYGYTF	TRBJ1-2	NA	NA	TRBV30
TGTGCCAGCAGCGTAGCTGTGGGAGGAGGGCTGTTTTTT	CASSVAVGGGLFF	TRBJ1-4	few	NA	TRBV9
TGCAGCGTTGAGGGGAGTGCTTCTGGAAACACCATATATTTT	CSVEGSASGNTIYF	TRBJ1-3	NA	NA	TRBV29-1
TGTGCCAGCAGCCACAGACTAGCGGCGAACACCGGGGAGCTGTTTTTT	CASSHRLAANTGELFF	TRBJ2-2	few	TRBD2	TRBV5-6
TGTGCCAGCAGTTACCCCGCGGGGGGCGGTTATGGCTACACCTTC	CASSYPAGGGYGYTF	TRBJ1-2	NA	NA	TRBV6-6
TGTGCCAGCAGGGCGGGAGGGCCCCCCCACGAGCAGTACTTC	CASRAGGPPHEQYF	TRBJ2-7	NA	TRBD2	TRBV2
TGTGCCAGCAGCGGGACAGGGGGTCATCAGCCCCAGCATTTT	CASSGTGGHQPQHF	TRBJ1-5	NA	TRBD1	TRBV2
TGTGCCAGCAGCTCCCAGGGACTAGCGGGAGGCGGCCACGAGCAGTACTTC	CASSSQGLAGGGHEQYF	TRBJ2-7	NA	TRBD2	TRBV7-9
TGTGCCAGCAGTTATCCATCCGGGACTTCAAAAGCCAAAAACATTCAGTACTTC	CASSYPSGTSKAKNIQYF	TRBJ2-4	NA	NA	TRBV7-9
TGTGCCAGCGGGGGTCCAGGGGGTGGCTATGGCTACACCTTC	CASGGPGGGYGYTF	TRBJ1-2	NA	TRBD1	TRBV2
TGCGCCAGCAGCTTGGACAGGGCGTCCGCCGGGGAGCTGTTTTTT	CASSLDRASAGELFF	TRBJ2-2	NA	NA	TRBV5-1
TGTGCCTGGAGTGCAAACAGGGTTCACACTGAAGCTTTCTTT	CAWSANRVHTEAFF	TRBJ1-1	few	NA	TRBV30
TGTGCCAGCTCACCACAGGGCAGAGAGCAGTACTTC	CASSPQGREQYF	TRBJ2-7	once	NA	TRBV18
TGTGCCAGCAGCTTAGTGACAGGAGTCCTAGCCAAAAACATTCAGTACTTC	CASSLVTGVLAKNIQYF	TRBJ2-4	few	NA	TRBV7-9
TGTGCCAGCTCAAGCCTAGCGGGAGGCAACAACTACGAGCAGTACTTC	CASSSLAGGNNYEQYF	TRBJ2-7	NA	TRBD2	TRBV18
TGTGCCAGCAAAGCTCTCGAGACCCAGTACTTC	CASKALETQYF	TRBJ2-5	NA	NA	TRBV6-5
TGTGCCAGCAGCTCCAGAGGGCAGGGCGAGGGGGCCAACGTCCTGACTTTC	CASSSRGQGEGANVLTF	TRBJ2-6	NA	NA	TRBV7-8
TGTGCCAGCAGGTCCGGAGCATCTGGCAAGTTCTTC	CASRSGASGKFF	TRBJ2-1	NA	NA	TRBV6-5
TGTGCCAGCAGCGAGGGGCGCTCTGGGGCCAACGTCCTGACTTTC	CASSEGRSGANVLTF	TRBJ2-6	few	NA	TRBV2